Sequencing of this T cell receptor beta chain was carried out in a study of blood T cell repertoires in COVID-19. On the study more broadly: Sources were T cells, B-cell-depleted T cells, or PBMCs; the material itself was cDNA or gDNA.

The CDR3 runs 13 residues. The germline CDR1 and CDR2 sequences are SGHDT and YYEEEE. V lost 2 bases and J lost 4, with 9 bases in between. Clones were sequenced by immunoSEQ multiplex PCR, and TCRdb holds only the in-frame ones, with some missing. The table has about 80,000 clones, roughly 80% seen once. The chain is built from TRBV5-6 and TRBJ1-1; D is unresolved. The specimen was peripheral blood. The receptor was derived from a woman in her 70s with acute or convalescent COVID-19. The DNA of the CDR3 is TGTGCCAGCAGCTTCGGTAGAGGCACTGAAGCTTTCTTT. It is translated as CASSFGRGTEAFF.